This TCR beta chain derives from a study of T cell repertoires in cytomegalovirus infection. Study context: From public TCR beta signatures came an indication of both CMV infection and matching HLA type.

This clonotype was observed a handful of times. Its specificity is unknown. The germline V gene encodes CDR1 SGHVS and CDR2 FQNEAQ. The CDR3 length is 15 residues. V dropped 5 bases and J dropped 2 bases, with 16 bases sitting between them. Study-wide points: Frequencies of public TCR beta families were cumulated, and this identified carriers of CMV plus the relevant HLA.

A single record per CDR3 protein comes from TCRdb applying MiXCR to the reads. Altogether about 830,000 distinct CDR3 sequences are present, approximately 32% being singletons, with the ten largest covering around an eighth. Sequencing used cultured CD8+ T cells from PBMCs, obtained from culture after CMV antigen stimulation. The sequence derives from a human donor in good health (CMV status not recorded). Some clones in this sample may be carry-over from other donors' samples. The V gene is TRBV7-8, the J gene TRBJ2-7, with D possibly matching TRBD2 (6 bases). CDR3 amino acids: CASSPEASATYEQYF. Written as DNA, the CDR3 is TGTGCCAGCAGCCCAGAGGCTAGCGCAACCTACGAGCAGTACTTC.